This T cell receptor beta chain emerged from a study of CD8 T cells in ankylosing spondylitis (dated by TCRdb to about 2017). Broadly, across the study: The study set out to find disease-linked TCR variants by profiling T cell receptor beta repertoires in ankylosing spondylitis patients and healthy donors. The full study cohort comprised about 25 ankylosing spondylitis patients and approximately 100 healthy donors. Peripheral blood samples were taken, and synovial fluid was additionally collected from ankylosing spondylitis patients.

This clonotype was seen a few times. It has no known antigen specificity. No clone much larger than this one lies a single base away; base qualities are absent. Sequencing instrument: Illumina HiSeq 2500. Quantitative 5'-RACE with molecular barcodes was used to prepare TCR beta libraries. On the authors' methods: To identify disease-linked TCR variants, a new computational method was used, one built on a probabilistic model of VDJ rearrangement. TCRdb reprocessed the public reads (quality trimming at Q25 with fastp, clone calling with MiXCR) and kept in-frame beta chains. Each entry is one CDR3 protein sequence, shown with its most common DNA and genes. The V and J calls were not made by the authors but by TCRdb's processing. The sample table shows about 350,000 distinct CDR3 sequences, and 20% to 25% are seen once. The leading ten clones occupy roughly 14% of the sample. Relative to germline, V is 1 base shorter and J is 6 bases shorter, with 12 bases between their ends. For CDR1 and CDR2, the germline V gene lists SGHAT and FQNNGV. The CDR3, cysteine through phenylalanine, is 15 amino acids long. Of the read, only the CDR3 DNA is kept; its 45 bases are in frame from base 1.

Points the paper makes about the study in general: Some TCR beta motif variants had previously been reported in synovial fluid and blood of reactive arthritis patients, which suggested common disease-initiation mechanisms. The disease-linked clones showed a CD8+ phenotype and occurred at relatively low frequencies in peripheral blood. The disease-linked clones were reported as significantly enriched in matched synovial fluid samples from ankylosing spondylitis patients. A TCR beta motif made up of 7 to 9 highly homologous amino acid variants appeared to be characteristic of blood from ankylosing spondylitis patients.

The sample taken for sequencing was blood, either unsorted or a sorted T cell fraction (not recorded which). The TCR comes from a male donor with ankylosing spondylitis or in good health (not recorded which). The chain is encoded by TRBV11-2 joined to TRBJ2-2, with the D assignment possibly TRBD1 or TRBD2, given 5 matching bases for each. The CDR3 protein sequence reads: CASSLVLRGAGELFF. The sequenced DNA: TGTGCCAGCAGCTTAGTTTTGAGGGGAGCCGGGGAGCTGTTTTTT. With all but the CDR3 taken from the reference TRBV11-2 and TRBJ2-2 genes, the full variable domain is: EAGVAQSPRYKIIEKRQSVAFWCNPISGHATLYWYQQILGQGPKLLIQFQNNGVVDDSQLPKDRFSAERLKGVDSTLKIQPAKLEDSAVYLCASSLVLRGAGELFFGEGSRLTVL.